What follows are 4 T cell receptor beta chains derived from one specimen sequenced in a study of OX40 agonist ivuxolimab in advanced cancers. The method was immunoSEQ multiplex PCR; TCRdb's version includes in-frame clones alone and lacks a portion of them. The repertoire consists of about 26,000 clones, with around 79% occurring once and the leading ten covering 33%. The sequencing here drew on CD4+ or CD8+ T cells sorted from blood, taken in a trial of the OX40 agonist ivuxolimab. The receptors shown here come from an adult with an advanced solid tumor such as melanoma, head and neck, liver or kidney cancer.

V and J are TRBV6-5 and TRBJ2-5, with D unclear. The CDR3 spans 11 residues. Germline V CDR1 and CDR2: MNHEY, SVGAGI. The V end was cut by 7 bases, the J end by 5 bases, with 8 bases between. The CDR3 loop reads CASTLGETQYF. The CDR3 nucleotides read TGTGCCAGCACCCTAGGGGAGACCCAGTACTTC.

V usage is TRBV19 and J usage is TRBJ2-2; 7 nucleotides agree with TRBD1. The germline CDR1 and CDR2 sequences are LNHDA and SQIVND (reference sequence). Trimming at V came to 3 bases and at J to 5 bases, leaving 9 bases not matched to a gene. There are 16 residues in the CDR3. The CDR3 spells CASSIDDRVFTGELFF. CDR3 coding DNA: TGTGCCAGTAGTATCGACGACAGGGTTTTTACCGGGGAGCTGTTTTTT.

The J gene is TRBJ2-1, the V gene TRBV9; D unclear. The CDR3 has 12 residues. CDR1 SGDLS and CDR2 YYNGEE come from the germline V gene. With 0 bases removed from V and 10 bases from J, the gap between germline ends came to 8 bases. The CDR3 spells CASSVGNREQFF. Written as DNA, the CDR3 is TGTGCCAGCAGCGTAGGGAATCGCGAGCAGTTCTTC. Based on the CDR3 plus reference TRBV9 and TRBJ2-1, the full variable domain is DSGVTQTPKHLITATGQRVTLRCSPRSGDLSVYWYQQSLDQGLQFLIQYYNGEERAKGNILERFSAQQFPDLHSELNLSSLELGDSALYFCASSVGNREQFFGPGTRLTVL.

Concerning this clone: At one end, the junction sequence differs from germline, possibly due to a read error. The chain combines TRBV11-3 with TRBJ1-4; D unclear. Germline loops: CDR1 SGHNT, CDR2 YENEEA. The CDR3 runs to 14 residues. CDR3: CASSSRSQNEKLFF. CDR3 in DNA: TGTGCCAGCAGCTCCAGGAGTCAAAATGAAAAATTGTTTTTT.